These 2 T cell receptor beta chains share one sample of origin, sequenced in a study of blood T cell repertoires in COVID-19. Clones were read by immunoSEQ multiplex PCR, and TCRdb kept only the in-frame ones, dropping some. This sample yields roughly 160,000 clones, of which roughly 80% are seen a single time; about 3.4% belongs to the top ten. Sequencing used PBMCs or T cells enriched from blood (not recorded which). These receptors all come from a woman in her fifties or sixties who had recovered from COVID-19.

This clone was seen only once. The genes are TRBV5-1 and TRBJ2-3; perhaps TRBD2 as D (6 bases). CDR3 length equals 16 residues. Trimming removed 4 bases from V and 1 base from J, with 16 bases in between. Germline lookup yields CDR1 SGHRS and CDR2 YFSETQ. CDR3 loop: CASSGGLEEGTDTQYF. The CDR3 nucleotides read TGCGCCAGCAGCGGGGGACTGGAGGAGGGCACAGATACGCAGTATTTT.

This sequence joins TRBV20-1 and TRBJ1-2, with D possibly matching TRBD1 (6 bases). Deletions cut 4 bases from V and 4 bases from J, with 7 bases between. The CDR3 contains 11 residues. Germline CDR1 reads DFQATT; CDR2 reads SNEGSKA (reference sequence). CDR3 coding DNA: TGCAGTGCTACGGACAGCTATGGCTACACCTTC. Its translation: CSATDSYGYTF.